A single T cell receptor (beta chain) is shown here with its context. The data were obtained in a study of blood T cell repertoires in COVID-19. Study-wide context: The United States, Italy and Spain provided the acute and convalescent COVID-19 samples. T cells, B-cell-depleted T cells, or PBMCs provided the cDNA or gDNA that served as material.

In the study's own analysis: Cell counts per sample came from amplifying reference gene primers. The data were produced by immunoSEQ multiplex PCR, yet TCRdb's version contains in-frame clones alone and is incomplete. That table is the source of V, J and clone size, and D and trimming were worked out from the DNA. This sample has 150,000 to 200,000 clones, with roughly 86% found just once. The V and J ends lost 5 bases and 1 base, in that order; junction bases with no gene match: 8. CDR1 and CDR2 (germline): SGHVS, FQNEAQ. The CDR3 totals 16 residues. This TCR was sampled from a woman of 80 years or more in a cohort sampled during active or convalescent COVID-19. V usage is TRBV7-8 and J usage is TRBJ2-7; 10 bases line up with TRBD1. The sequenced sample was peripheral blood. In DNA form, the CDR3 reads TGTGCCAGCAGCCGAGGGGGACAGGGGTGGTCCTACGAGCAGTACTTC. It encodes CASSRGGQGWSYEQYF.